This note documents a single TCR beta chain sequence. Its antigen remains unidentified. Germline V lookup: CDR1 MGHRA, CDR2 YSYEKL. This CDR3 comprises 17 residues. The V gene lost 0 bases and the J gene lost 9 bases, with 23 bases spanning the gap. These data originate in a study of regulatory T cells in long-lasting Graves disease. With iRepertoire HTBI primers and Arm-PCR of CDR3 regions, TCR beta libraries were built. TCRdb re-called the multiplex PCR reads with MiXCR, one entry per CDR3 protein. This sample carries fewer than 450,000 distinct CDR3 sequences, over 14% of them seen once, and the ten largest clones take under 9%. Time point given: newly diagnosed GD, antithyroid drugs for less than 3 months. The authors made the TCR library using RNA they extracted from PBMCs. Clinicians diagnosed Graves' disease using American Thyroid Association guidelines. Study-wide points: Comparison showed that persistent patients shared more public clonotypes (2,741) than new patients (roughly 1,000). Segments TRBV28, TRBJ1-2 and TRBJ2-5 showed preferential usage in persistent disease.

These records were also assigned to another study, of T cells in Graves' hyperthyroidism and ophthalmopathy. This second report adds: Ophthalmopathy was separated from stable hyperthyroidism by a 13 V-J model.

The receptor was isolated from a woman in her 40s with Graves disease. The chain couples TRBV4-1 to TRBJ2-5, with D perhaps matching TRBD1 (6 bases). Source: peripheral blood mononuclear cells (PBMCs), taken at new diagnosis, from a patient treated with antithyroid drugs. CDR3 region: CASSQEMWRQGTAAQYF. The CDR3 DNA reads as TGCGCCAGCAGCCAAGAAATGTGGCGGCAGGGGACCGCGGCCCAGTACTTC.